This passage covers 21 T cell receptor beta chains from one sample sequenced in a study of glioma-infiltrating T cells (dated by TCRdb to about 2016). TCRdb lists the instrument as Illumina MiSeq. The iRepertoire nested amplicon-rescue multiplex PCR (arm-PCR) platform was used to amplify TCR alpha and beta CDR3 regions from RNA. TCRdb handled the public reads itself, with Q25 trimming in fastp and clone calling in MiXCR, and kept productive beta chains. Rows with one shared CDR3 protein collapse into an entry with the most common genes and DNA. A total of some 110,000 distinct CDR3 sequences appear in this sample, 20% to 25% of them only once. The ten top clones hold 15% of the sample. The sequenced sample was glioma tissue, nonneoplastic brain tissue, or PBMCs (not recorded which). The receptors were gathered from a human donor with low-grade glioma or glioblastoma, undergoing nonglioma brain surgery, or in good health (not recorded which).

This clonotype was found a few times. A read error may explain this, as a much larger clone is one base away. The chain uses TRBV7-3 and TRBJ2-1; D is ambiguous. The CDR3 has 14 residues. Trimming stripped 5 bases from V and 6 bases from J, with 14 bases between. The germline gives CDR1 SGHTA, CDR2 FQGTGA. This CDR3 is CASSPSSVRNEQFF. The DNA of the CDR3 is TGTGCCAGCAGCCCGTCTTCAGTTCGCAATGAGCAGTTCTTC.

The rearrangement links TRBV9 to TRBJ2-3; 8 bases agree with TRBD2. CDR3 length equals 17 residues. Per germline, CDR1 SGDLS and CDR2 YYNGEE. The junction had 12 bases not matched to a gene; V was cut back by 4 bases and J by 2 bases. The CDR3 loop reads CASSSRGLAGSTDTQYF. The CDR3 region has the DNA TGTGCCAGCAGCTCCCGTGGACTAGCAGGATCCACAGATACGCAGTATTTT.

Note on this clonotype: One base away lies a much larger clone, so this may be a sequencing read error. The chain carries TRBV7-2 and TRBJ1-1; no reliable D call. V was shortened by 2 bases and J by 2 bases, with 9 bases between the two germline ends. The CDR3 has 14 amino acids. The germline gives CDR1 SGHTA, CDR2 FQGNSA. The CDR3 DNA follows: TGTGCCAGCAGCTTATGCTACTTTAACACTGAAGCTTTCTTT. Translating it yields CASSLCYFNTEAFF. The complete variable domain, with remaining parts taken from reference TRBV7-2 and TRBJ1-1, reads GAGVSQSPSNKVTEKGKDVELRCDPISGHTALYWYRQSLGQGLEFLIYFQGNSAPDKSGLPSDRFSAERTGGSVSTLTIQRTQQEDSAVYLCASSLCYFNTEAFFGQGTRLTVV.

This clonotype was seen a few times. A much larger clone sits a single nucleotide away, making a read error possible. The conserved phenylalanine or tryptophan normally closing the CDR3 is absent here, so this likely arose from a read error. In DNA, the CDR3 is TGCAGTGCTTGTCATAGAGCCACTGAAGCTTTCTCT. It codes for CSACHRATEAFS. V usage is TRBV20-1 and J usage is TRBJ1-1; D gene uncertain. Trimming took 5 bases from V and 4 from J, leaving 11 bases between them. Germline V lookup: CDR1 DFQATT, CDR2 SNEGSKA (reference sequence). The CDR3 is made up of 12 amino acids.

About this clonotype itself: Given a much more abundant clone one base away, this may be a read error. This sequence joins TRBV12-5 and TRBJ1-1; TRBD1 is a possible D gene (5 bases). The CDR3 loop spans 14 amino acids. In germline, CDR1 is LGHNT, CDR2 FRNRAP. V gave up 3 bases and J gave up 10 bases, with 18 bases separating them. CDR3 sequence reads: CASGFSLGASRAFF. CDR3 coding DNA: TGTGCTAGTGGTTTTTCCCTCGGGGCCAGTAGAGCTTTCTTT.

In regard to this clonotype: This may stem from a read error, because a much larger clone lies one nucleotide away. This chain joins TRBV7-2 and TRBJ1-5, with D uncertain. The ends were cut back, 1 base at V and 5 bases at J, with 9 bases in the middle. The CDR3 sequence is 14 residues long. Per the germline V gene, CDR1 is SGHTA and CDR2 is FQGNSA. The CDR3 nucleotides read TGTGCCAGCAGCTTAGAGCATACATATCAGCCCCAGCATTTT. It translates to CASSLEHTYQPQHF.

This clonotype was recorded many times. This CDR3 is CATSDHTLARQETQYF. DNA for the CDR3: TGTGCCACCAGTGATCATACCTTAGCGAGGCAAGAGACCCAGTACTTC. The chain combines TRBV24-1 with TRBJ2-5; tentatively, D is TRBD2 (5 bases). CDR3 length: 16 amino acids. Germline V lookup: CDR1 KGHDR, CDR2 SFDVKD. Between the trimmed V and J ends, which lost 3 bases and 2 bases, there was a span of 15 bases.

By share, this clonotype ranks as medium-sized. The gene calls are TRBV6-2 or TRBV6-3 and TRBJ1-1; unclear D gene. V was cut by 0 bases and J by 11 bases, with 7 bases left in between. This CDR3 region has 11 residues. Germline CDR1 is MNHEY and CDR2 is SVGEGT. As DNA, the CDR3 is TGTGCCAGCAGTTACTCGAGAGTGGCTTTCTTT. Translated, it gives CASSYSRVAFF.

As to this clonotype: A much larger clone differs by one base, so this may be a read error. The rearrangement joins TRBV28 to TRBJ2-2; the D gene is possibly TRBD1 (6 bases). The CDR3 is 17 amino acids. Germline V lookup: CDR1 MDHEN, CDR2 SYDVKM. V gave up 5 bases and J gave up 4 bases, with 20 bases separating them. The chain's CDR3 is CASSPNPRDMGTGELFF. The CDR3 bases are TGTGCCAGCAGTCCCAACCCCCGGGACATGGGCACCGGGGAGCTGTTTTTT.

This clonotype was detected a few times. This CDR3 is missing its conserved last phenylalanine or tryptophan, likely due to a read error. The DNA is omitted, as the CDR3 cannot be located on it reliably, and the CDR3 follows TCRdb's listing. The chain carries TRBV19 and TRBJ2-5; TRBD1, the D gene given by the table, was not confirmed from the DNA. Germline assignment: CDR1 LNHDA and CDR2 SQIVND (reference sequence). Ends included, the CDR3 has 12 residues. The CDR3 protein is CASSATTGGSAV.

This clonotype came up many times. The J gene is TRBJ2-5, the V gene TRBV20-1, with D unclear. V lost 3 bases, J lost 4 bases, and 12 bases lay in between. The CDR3 extends over 13 amino acids. Per germline, CDR1 DFQATT and CDR2 SNEGSKA (reference sequence). CDR3 in DNA: TGCAGTGCTAGTATCGTGACTCCAGAGACCCAGTACTTC. It codes for CSASIVTPETQYF.

This clonotype was observed at least ten times. The chain carries TRBV7-6 and TRBJ1-1; no reliable D call. This CDR3 region has 14 residues. Trimming took 1 base from V and 4 from J, leaving 10 bases between them. Germline CDR1 reads SGHVS; CDR2 reads FNYEAQ. CDR3 DNA: TGTGCCAGCAGCTTAGAATCAACAACCACTGAAGCTTTCTTT. Amino acid sequence: CASSLESTTTEAFF.

This clonotype was observed many times. The rearrangement uses TRBV6-1 and TRBJ1-5; 7 positions agree with TRBD1. In germline, CDR1 is MNHNS, CDR2 SASEGT. The ends lost 6 bases at V and 1 base at J; junction bases unmatched: 6. The CDR3 has 15 amino acids. The CDR3 DNA reads as TGTGCCAGCAGCGAGGGGGCCCCGAGCAATCAGCCCCAGCATTTT. Protein product: CASSEGAPSNQPQHF.

CDR3 DNA: TGTGCCAGCAGTCTTCGGGGAAGAACATTGATAGATACGCAGTATTTT. It encodes CASSLRGRTLIDTQYF. The rearrangement links TRBV6-2 or TRBV6-3 to TRBJ2-3; D might be TRBD2 (5 bases). The V end was cut by 5 bases, the J end by 5 bases, with 20 bases between. The CDR3 loop spans 16 amino acids. CDR1 is MNHEY, CDR2 SVGEGT, per germline.

This clonotype was seen many times. The chain is built from TRBV19 and TRBJ2-7; 9 positions match TRBD2. Germline-derived CDR1 and CDR2 are LNHDA and SQIVND (reference sequence). The CDR3 is 15 residues long. The V segment lost 0 bases and the J segment 4 bases; nucleotides outside the gene matches: 4. DNA of the CDR3: TGTGCCAGTAGTATAGACCAGCGGGAGGTTTACGAGCAGTACTTC. It translates to CASSIDQREVYEQYF.

This clonotype showed up many times. J is TRBJ2-5 and V is TRBV12-3 or TRBV12-4, with D unresolved. V lost 5 bases and J 4 bases, leaving 5 bases between the germline ends. The CDR3 consists of 11 residues. The chain's CDR3 is CASSNRETQYF. The CDR3 DNA reads TGTGCCAGCAGTAACAGAGAGACCCAGTACTTC.

This clonotype has at least ten counts. V is TRBV4-1 and J is TRBJ1-1; D is perhaps TRBD1 (5 bases). The CDR3 is made up of 15 amino acids. V lost 1 base to trimming and J lost 2 bases, with 11 bases between them. From germline, CDR1 is MGHRA and CDR2 YSYEKL. CDR3: CASSQVDRDNTEAFF. Here the CDR3 DNA reads TGCGCCAGCAGCCAAGTTGACAGAGATAACACTGAAGCTTTCTTT.

This clonotype was detected only a few times. The gene calls are TRBV7-2 and TRBJ2-5; TRBD2 matches 8 bases. Trimming took 4 bases from V and 5 from J; bases not matched to a gene: 18. CDR1 SGHTA and CDR2 FQGNSA come from the germline V gene. This CDR3 is 18 amino acids long. This CDR3 reads CASSYGPAGELGIETQYF. The CDR3 DNA follows: TGTGCCAGCAGCTACGGACCAGCGGGAGAACTTGGTATTGAGACCCAGTACTTC.

This clonotype was detected ten times or more. This may stem from a read error, because a much larger clone lies one nucleotide away. The rearrangement links TRBV6-2 or TRBV6-3 to TRBJ2-3; D is uncertain. The CDR3 loop spans 13 amino acids. Germline V lookup: CDR1 MNHEY, CDR2 SVGEGT. The CDR3 sequence: CTSSLLLTDTQYF. Here the CDR3 DNA reads TGTACCAGCAGCTTACTACTCACAGATACGCAGTATTTT.

This chain connects TRBV5-1 to TRBJ2-3; 9 positions match TRBD1. The CDR3 spans 16 residues. The germline CDR1 and CDR2 sequences are SGHRS and YFSETQ. V shed 4 bases, J shed 1 base, and the junction held 7 bases outside the gene matches. This CDR3 is CASSLGQGGGTDTQYF. CDR3 coding DNA: TGCGCCAGCAGCCTGGGACAGGGCGGAGGCACAGATACGCAGTATTTT.

This clonotype occurred many times. This sequence joins TRBV19 and TRBJ1-1; D gene ambiguous. CDR3 length: 13 residues. Germline values: CDR1 LNHDA, CDR2 SQIVND (reference sequence). Between the trimmed V and J ends, which lost 10 bases and 0 bases, there was a span of 12 bases. CDR3 nucleotide sequence: TGTGCCATCCGAGACACCCTGAACACTGAAGCTTTCTTT. Translated: CAIRDTLNTEAFF.